A single sample is the source of the 9 T cell receptor beta chains below, sequenced in a study of T cells in women clearing cervical HPV infection. The repertoire was sequenced with immunoSEQ multiplex PCR; TCRdb's copy has only in-frame clones and lacks some. The record lists roughly 20,000 clones, of which the ten most abundant hold approximately 5.3%. The sequenced material came from blood buffy coat. These receptors came from a woman aged 18 to 75 with a cervical HPV16 infection that either progressed to CIN3+ or cleared (not recorded which).

To note about this clone: Read data end 3 residues before the CDR3 end; the end is taken from the germline J gene. The V gene is TRBV30, the J gene TRBJ1-1; 9 bases match TRBD1. Germline V gene lookup returns CDR1 GTSNPN and CDR2 SVGIG (reference sequence). The length of the CDR3 is 14 residues. The V gene end was trimmed by 4 bases and the J gene end by 1 base; junction bases not matched to a gene: 4. The CDR3 here is CAWTGQGTNTEAFF. CDR3 bases read: TGTGCCTGGACCGGACAGGGGACGAACACTGAA.

Remarks on this clone: The read comes to an end 3 residues before the CDR3 does, leaving the germline J gene to fill in the end. V is TRBV6-1 and J is TRBJ2-3; weak D call: TRBD1 (6 bases). Per the germline V gene, CDR1 is MNHNS and CDR2 is SASEGT. The V gene lost 0 bases and the J gene lost 3 bases, with 10 bases spanning the gap. The CDR3 sequence is 15 residues long. CDR3 sequence: CASSEARGATDTQYF. The part of the CDR3 DNA that was read is TGTGCCAGCAGTGAAGCCAGGGGAGCGACAGATACG.

Concerning this clone itself: The read terminates 3 residues before the CDR3 end, so the remaining end is supplied by the germline J gene. This chain joins TRBV30 and TRBJ1-2; a possible D gene is TRBD1 (6 bases). Per germline, CDR1 GTSNPN and CDR2 SVGIG (reference sequence). The CDR3 has 17 residues. V lost 1 base, J lost 2 bases, and 20 bases lay in between. The CDR3: CAWSASPGHLLNYGYTF. The CDR3 DNA, read in part, is TGTGCCTGGAGTGCATCGCCGGGACACTTACTGAACTATGGC.

As to this clone: The read falls 3 residues short of the CDR3 end, and the missing part is taken from the germline J gene. The chain links TRBV2 to TRBJ2-3; 9 nucleotides match TRBD2. This CDR3 comprises 14 residues. The germline gives CDR1 SNHLY, CDR2 FYNNEI. V gave up 8 bases and J gave up 4 bases; unmatched junction bases: 7. The sequenced part of the CDR3 DNA is TGTGCCAGCCACCAGGGACTAGCAGCAGATACG. Protein sequence: CASHQGLAADT. The full CDR3 protein is CASHQGLAADTQYF.

To note about this clone: The read halts 3 residues ahead of the CDR3 end, with the missing end drawn from the germline J gene. The rearrangement uses TRBV6-2 or TRBV6-3 and TRBJ1-1, with 7 positions matching TRBD1. The CDR3 runs to 14 residues. The ends lost 6 bases at V and 4 bases at J; junction bases unmatched: 8. Per germline, CDR1 MNHEY and CDR2 SVGEGT. CDR3 residues: CASSVGQDLTEAFF. The DNA read from the CDR3 is TGTGCCAGCAGCGTCGGACAGGATCTCACTGAA.

In the case of this clone: The read is 3 residues too short to cover the CDR3 end, so that end is filled in from the germline J gene. The chain links TRBV6-1 to TRBJ2-2; D might be TRBD1 (6 bases). Trimming cost V 2 bases and J 4 bases, with 14 bases left between them. Germline CDR1 reads MNHNS; CDR2 reads SASEGT. This CDR3 has 16 amino acids. This CDR3 reads CASSERPGQFTGELFF. Incomplete CDR3 DNA: TGTGCCAGCAGTGAAAGGCCTGGACAGTTCACCGGGGAG.

As concerns this clone: The read ends 3 residues before the CDR3 terminus; that terminus is restored from the germline J gene. The chain uses TRBV30 and TRBJ2-7, with D perhaps assigned TRBD1 or TRBD2 (5 bases each). CDR1 is GTSNPN, CDR2 SVGIG, per germline (reference sequence). With 7 bases removed from V and 6 bases from J, the gap between germline ends came to 19 bases. The CDR3 sequence is 13 residues long. CDR3 bases read: TGTGCCTCACGAAGCAGGGCCGGGATCGAG. It translates to CASRSRAGIE. The whole CDR3 sequence reads CASRSRAGIEQYF.

As to this clone: The read halts 3 residues ahead of the CDR3 end, with the missing end drawn from the germline J gene. The chain is built from TRBV7-9 and TRBJ2-4; TRBD1 matches at 10 bases. Per germline, CDR1 SEHNR and CDR2 FQNEAQ (reference sequence). There are 15 residues in the CDR3. CDR3 protein: CASSSGTGANYGQYF. The CDR3 DNA, read in part, is TGTGCCAGCAGCTCCGGGACAGGGGCTAACTATGGT.

About this clone itself: The read is 3 residues too short to cover the CDR3 end, so that end is filled in from the germline J gene. V usage is TRBV20-1 and J usage is TRBJ2-4; weak D call: TRBD2 (6 bases). Germline V lookup: CDR1 DFQATT, CDR2 SNEGSKA (reference sequence). Trimming took 2 bases from V and 8 from J, leaving 16 bases between them. The CDR3 runs 14 residues. The CDR3 loop reads CSARPGLKADIQYF. The CDR3 DNA, read in part, is TGCAGTGCTAGACCGGGACTTAAGGCGGACATT.